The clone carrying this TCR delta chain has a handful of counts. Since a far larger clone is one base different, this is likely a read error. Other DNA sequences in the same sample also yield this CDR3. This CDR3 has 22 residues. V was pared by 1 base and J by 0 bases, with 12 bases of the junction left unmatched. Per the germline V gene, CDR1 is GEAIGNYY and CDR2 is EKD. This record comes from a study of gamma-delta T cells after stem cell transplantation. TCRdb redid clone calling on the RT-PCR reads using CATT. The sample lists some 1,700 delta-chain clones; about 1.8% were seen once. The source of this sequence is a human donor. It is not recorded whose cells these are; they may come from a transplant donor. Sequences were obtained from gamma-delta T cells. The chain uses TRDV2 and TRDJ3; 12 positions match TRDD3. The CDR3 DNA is TGTGCCTGTGACACAGTACTGGGGGATACCATCCCCAGCTCCTGGGACACCCGACAGATGTTTTTC. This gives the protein CACDTVLGDTIPSSWDTRQMFF.